The TCR beta chain under discussion was sequenced for a study of blood T cell repertoires in COVID-19. Germline CDR1 and CDR2: SGHTA and FQGTGA. Trimming took off 1 base at V and 2 bases at J, with 9 bases between the two ends. The CDR3 covers 16 residues. Assay: immunoSEQ multiplex PCR; the TCRdb copy retains only in-frame clones and omits some. The sample records around 110,000 clones, about 82% being singletons. This receptor was identified in an elderly man with COVID-19, enrolled during active disease. The specimen was peripheral blood. The V gene is TRBV7-3, the J gene TRBJ2-6, with D perhaps TRBD1 (6 bases). CDR3 sequence: CASSLMGAAGANVLTF. As DNA, the CDR3 is TGTGCCAGCAGCTTAATGGGGGCGGCTGGGGCCAACGTCCTGACTTTC. The full variable domain, completed using reference TRBV7-3 and TRBJ2-6, is GAGVSQTPSNKVTEKGKYVELRCDPISGHTALYWYRQSLGQGPEFLIYFQGTGAADDSGLPNDRFFAVRPEGSVSTLKIQRTERGDSAVYLCASSLMGAAGANVLTFGAGSRLTVL.